The clone carrying this TCR beta chain was seen ten or more times. Its antigen is unidentified. The sample comes from a study of T cells in Graves' hyperthyroidism and ophthalmopathy. Trimming took 4 bases from V and 0 from J, leaving 19 bases between them. This CDR3 is built from 17 residues. The germline V gene encodes CDR1 SGDLS and CDR2 YYNGEE. Points from the study as a whole: Ophthalmopathy onset followed model prediction by a median approximately 7 months.

Using RNA transcripts as the source, TCR beta CDR3 regions were amplified. Initially, a first-round RT-PCR of the TCR CDR3 employed the HTBI primer set. TCRdb re-derived calls from the multiplex PCR reads in MiXCR, one entry per CDR3 protein. This sample has hundreds of thousands of distinct CDR3 sequences, with approximately 14% found just once. Source material: blood. The chain carries TRBV9 and TRBJ1-2, with a weak D call TRBD1 (6 bases). The sequence was obtained from a woman aged 35 to 49 with Graves' hyperthyroidism. CDR3 in amino acids: CASSIQGTPQTNYGYTF. The CDR3 DNA is TGTGCCAGCAGCATTCAAGGGACACCACAAACTAACTATGGCTACACCTTC.